This TCR beta chain was captured in a study of T cell responses to AZD1222 COVID-19 vaccine. About this clone: Antigen unknown.

Sequencing was performed with immunoSEQ multiplex PCR; in TCRdb, only in-frame clones are kept and a portion is missing. The sample consists of nearly 110,000 clones, around 92% of them appearing once. Overall study results and limits: Just a handful of AZD1222 recipients tested seropositive at baseline. No day 14 peak samples; only post-peak repertoires were characterized. Spike-specific TCR repertoires showed rising breadth and depth after two AZD1222 doses.

Germline CDR1 is MGHDK and CDR2 is SYGVNS. V gave up 5 bases and J gave up 3 bases, with 14 bases separating them. The CDR3 has 16 amino acids. This sequence joins TRBV25-1 and TRBJ2-6; tentatively, D is TRBD1 (5 bases). The receptor was derived from an adult who received the AZD1222 COVID-19 vaccine. The sample consisted of peripheral blood, taken 28 days after the second AZD1222 dose. As DNA, the CDR3 is TGTGCCAGCAGTCAGGCAGGACAAGATGGGGCCAACGTCCTGACTTTC. Translating gives CASSQAGQDGANVLTF.